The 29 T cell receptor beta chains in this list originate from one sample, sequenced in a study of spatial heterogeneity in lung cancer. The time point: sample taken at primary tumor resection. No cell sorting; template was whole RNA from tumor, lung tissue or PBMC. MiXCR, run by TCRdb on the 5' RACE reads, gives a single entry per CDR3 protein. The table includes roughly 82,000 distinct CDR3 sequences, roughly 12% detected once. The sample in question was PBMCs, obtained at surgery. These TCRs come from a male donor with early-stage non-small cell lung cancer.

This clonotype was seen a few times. CDR3 in amino acids: CASSVVSGANVLTF. DNA of the CDR3: TGTGCCAGCAGCGTGGTCTCTGGGGCCAACGTCCTGACTTTC. This chain connects TRBV9 to TRBJ2-6; D unresolved. Germline V gene lookup returns CDR1 SGDLS and CDR2 YYNGEE. The CDR3 totals 14 residues. The ends were cut back, 2 bases at V and 0 bases at J, with 3 bases in the middle.

The CDR3 loop reads CASSLKGRDEKLFF. The CDR3 DNA reads as TGTGCCAGCAGTTTAAAGGGCAGAGATGAAAAACTGTTTTTT. This chain links TRBV12-3 or TRBV12-4 with TRBJ1-4, with D unresolved. Trimming took off 2 bases at V and 6 bases at J, with 10 bases between the two ends. The CDR3 contains 14 residues.

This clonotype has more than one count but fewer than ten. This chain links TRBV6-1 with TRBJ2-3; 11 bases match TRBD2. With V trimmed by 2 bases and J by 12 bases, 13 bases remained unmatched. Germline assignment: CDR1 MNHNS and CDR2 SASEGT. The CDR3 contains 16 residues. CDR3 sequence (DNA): TGTGCCAGCAGTGAAACTGGGGTAGCGGGGGGGCGGGGTCAGTATTTT. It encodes CASSETGVAGGRGQYF.

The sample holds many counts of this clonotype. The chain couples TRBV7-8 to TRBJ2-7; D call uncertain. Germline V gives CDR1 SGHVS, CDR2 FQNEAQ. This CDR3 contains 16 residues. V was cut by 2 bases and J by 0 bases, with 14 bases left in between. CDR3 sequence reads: CASSLIVASASYEQYF. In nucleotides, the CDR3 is TGTGCCAGCAGCTTAATAGTTGCTTCCGCCTCCTACGAGCAGTACTTC.

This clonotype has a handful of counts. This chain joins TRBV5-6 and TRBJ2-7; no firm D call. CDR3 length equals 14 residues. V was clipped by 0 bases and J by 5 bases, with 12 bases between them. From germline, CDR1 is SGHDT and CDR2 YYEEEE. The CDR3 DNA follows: TGTGCCAGCAGCTTGGGACGGTCTCGGGACGAGCAGTACTTC. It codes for CASSLGRSRDEQYF. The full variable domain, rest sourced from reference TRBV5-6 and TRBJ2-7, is DAGVTQSPTHLIKTRGQQVTLRCSPKSGHDTVSWYQQALGQGPQFIFQYYEEEERQRGNFPDRFSGHQFPNYSSELNVNALLLGDSALYLCASSLGRSRDEQYFGPGTRLTVT.

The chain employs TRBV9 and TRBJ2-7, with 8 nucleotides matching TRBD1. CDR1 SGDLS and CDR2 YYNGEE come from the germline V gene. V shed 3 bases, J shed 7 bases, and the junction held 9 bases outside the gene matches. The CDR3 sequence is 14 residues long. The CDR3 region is CASSAADRGMEQYF. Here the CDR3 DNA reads TGTGCCAGCAGCGCAGCTGACAGGGGTATGGAGCAGTACTTC.

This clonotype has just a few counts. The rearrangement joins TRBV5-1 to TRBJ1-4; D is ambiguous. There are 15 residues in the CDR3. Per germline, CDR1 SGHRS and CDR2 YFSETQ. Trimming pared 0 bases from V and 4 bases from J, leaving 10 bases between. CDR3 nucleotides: TGCGCCAGCAGCTTGGCCGGTGTGGGTAATGAAAAACTGTTTTTT. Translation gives CASSLAGVGNEKLFF. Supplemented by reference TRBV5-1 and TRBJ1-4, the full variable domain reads KAGVTQTPRYLIKTRGQQVTLSCSPISGHRSVSWYQQTPGQGLQFLFEYFSETQRNKGNFPGRFSGRQFSNSRSEMNVSTLELGDSALYLCASSLAGVGNEKLFFGSGTQLSVL.

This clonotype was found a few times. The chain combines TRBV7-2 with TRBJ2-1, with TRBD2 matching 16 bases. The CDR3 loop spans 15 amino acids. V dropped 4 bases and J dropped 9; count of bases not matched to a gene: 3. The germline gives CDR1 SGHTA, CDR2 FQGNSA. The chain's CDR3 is CASSSGLAGGREQFF. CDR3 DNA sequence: TGTGCCAGCAGCTCGGGACTAGCGGGAGGGCGTGAGCAGTTCTTC.

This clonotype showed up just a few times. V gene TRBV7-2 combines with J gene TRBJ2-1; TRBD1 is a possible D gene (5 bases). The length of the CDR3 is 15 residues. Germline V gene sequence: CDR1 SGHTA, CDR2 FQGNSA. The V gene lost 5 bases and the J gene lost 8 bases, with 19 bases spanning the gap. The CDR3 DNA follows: TGTGCCAGCAGCCCAGGACAACCCTCTGGGGATGAGCAGTTCTTC. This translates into CASSPGQPSGDEQFF.

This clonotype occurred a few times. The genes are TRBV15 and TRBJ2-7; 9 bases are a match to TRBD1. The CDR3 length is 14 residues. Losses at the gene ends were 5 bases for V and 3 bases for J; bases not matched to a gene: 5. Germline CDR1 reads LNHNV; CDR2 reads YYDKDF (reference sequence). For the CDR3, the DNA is TGTGCCACCAGCGCTTACAGGGGGCTCTACGAGCAGTACTTC. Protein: CATSAYRGLYEQYF.

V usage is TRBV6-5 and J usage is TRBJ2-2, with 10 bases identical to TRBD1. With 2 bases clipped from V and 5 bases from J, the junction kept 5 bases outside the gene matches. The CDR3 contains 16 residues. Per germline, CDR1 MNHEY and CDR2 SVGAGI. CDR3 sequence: CASSYLGQGKTGELFF. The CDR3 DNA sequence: TGTGCCAGCAGTTACCTGGGACAGGGGAAGACCGGGGAGCTGTTTTTT.

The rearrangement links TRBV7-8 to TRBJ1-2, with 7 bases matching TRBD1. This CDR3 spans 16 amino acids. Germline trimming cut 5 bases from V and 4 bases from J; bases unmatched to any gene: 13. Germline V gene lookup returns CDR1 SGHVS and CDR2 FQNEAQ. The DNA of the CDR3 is TGTGCCAGCAGCATACGGACAGGCCCTTCTCTCTATGGCTACACCTTC. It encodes CASSIRTGPSLYGYTF.

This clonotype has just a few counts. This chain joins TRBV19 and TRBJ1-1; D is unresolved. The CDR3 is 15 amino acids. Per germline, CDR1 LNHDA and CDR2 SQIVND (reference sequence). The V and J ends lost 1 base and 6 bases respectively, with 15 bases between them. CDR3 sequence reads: CASSIATGVTPEAFF. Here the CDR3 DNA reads TGTGCCAGTAGTATAGCGACCGGCGTGACCCCTGAAGCTTTCTTT.

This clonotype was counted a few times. The CDR3 reads CASSIDEGAGDTQYF. The CDR3 nucleotides are TGTGCCAGTAGTATAGATGAAGGGGCCGGAGATACGCAGTATTTT. The rearrangement uses TRBV19 and TRBJ2-3, with D perhaps TRBD1 (5 bases). Looked up from germline, CDR1 is LNHDA and CDR2 is SQIVND (reference sequence). V dropped 0 bases and J dropped 5 bases, with 12 bases sitting between them. There are 15 residues in the CDR3.

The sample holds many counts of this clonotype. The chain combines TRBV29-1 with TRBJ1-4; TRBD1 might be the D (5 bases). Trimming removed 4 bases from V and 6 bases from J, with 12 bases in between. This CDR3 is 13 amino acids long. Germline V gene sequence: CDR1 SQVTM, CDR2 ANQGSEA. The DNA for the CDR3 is TGCAGCGTTGGAACGGCAGGGTATGAAAAACTGTTTTTT. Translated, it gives CSVGTAGYEKLFF. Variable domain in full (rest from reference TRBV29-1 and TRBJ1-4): SAVISQKPSRDICQRGTSLTIQCQVDSQVTMMFWYRQQPGQSLTLIATANQGSEATYESGFVIDKFPISRPNLTFSTLTVSNMSPEDSSIYLCSVGTAGYEKLFFGSGTQLSVL.

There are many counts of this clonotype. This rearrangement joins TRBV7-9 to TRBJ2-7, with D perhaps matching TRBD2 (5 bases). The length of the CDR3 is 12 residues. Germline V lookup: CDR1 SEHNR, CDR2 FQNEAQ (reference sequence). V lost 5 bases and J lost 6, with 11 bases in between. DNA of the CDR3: TGTGCCAGCAGCGCAATAGCGCCCGAGCAGTACTTC. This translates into CASSAIAPEQYF.

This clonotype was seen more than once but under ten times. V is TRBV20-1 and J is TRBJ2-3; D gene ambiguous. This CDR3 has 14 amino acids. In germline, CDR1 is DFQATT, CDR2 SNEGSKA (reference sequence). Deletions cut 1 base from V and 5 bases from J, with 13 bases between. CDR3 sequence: CSARARLERDTQYF. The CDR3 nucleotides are TGCAGTGCTAGAGCCAGGCTAGAGAGAGATACGCAGTATTTT.

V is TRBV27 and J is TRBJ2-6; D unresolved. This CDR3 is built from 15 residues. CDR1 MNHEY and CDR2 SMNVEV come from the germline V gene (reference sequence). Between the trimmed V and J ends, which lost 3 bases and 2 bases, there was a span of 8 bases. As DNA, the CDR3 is TGTGCCAGCAGTTTCAGTAGAACTGGGGCCAACGTCCTGACTTTC. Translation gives CASSFSRTGANVLTF.

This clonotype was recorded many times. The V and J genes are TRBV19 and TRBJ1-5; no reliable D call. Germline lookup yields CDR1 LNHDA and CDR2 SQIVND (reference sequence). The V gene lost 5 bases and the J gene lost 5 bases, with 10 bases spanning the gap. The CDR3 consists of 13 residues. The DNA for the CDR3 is TGTGCCAGTAGTGAGAGGACTGATCAGCCCCAGCATTTT. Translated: CASSERTDQPQHF.

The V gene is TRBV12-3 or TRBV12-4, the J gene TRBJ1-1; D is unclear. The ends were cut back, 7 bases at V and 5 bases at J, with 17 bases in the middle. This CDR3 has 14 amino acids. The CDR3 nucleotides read TGTGCCAGCACCTCGGGCCTAGGGCAAACTGAAGCTTTCTTT. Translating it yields CASTSGLGQTEAFF.

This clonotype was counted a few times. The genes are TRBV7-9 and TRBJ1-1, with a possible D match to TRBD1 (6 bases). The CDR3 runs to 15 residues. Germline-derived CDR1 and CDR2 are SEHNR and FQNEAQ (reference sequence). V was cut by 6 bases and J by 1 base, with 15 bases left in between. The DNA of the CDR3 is TGTGCCAGCAGTTTTACCGGGACACAGAACACTGAAGCTTTCTTT. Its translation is CASSFTGTQNTEAFF.

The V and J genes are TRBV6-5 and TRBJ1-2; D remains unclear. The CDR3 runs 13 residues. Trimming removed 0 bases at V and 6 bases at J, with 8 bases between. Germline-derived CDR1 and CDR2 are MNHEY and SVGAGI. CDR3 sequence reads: CASSYSEGNGYTF. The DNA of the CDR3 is TGTGCCAGCAGTTACTCTGAAGGGAATGGCTACACCTTC.

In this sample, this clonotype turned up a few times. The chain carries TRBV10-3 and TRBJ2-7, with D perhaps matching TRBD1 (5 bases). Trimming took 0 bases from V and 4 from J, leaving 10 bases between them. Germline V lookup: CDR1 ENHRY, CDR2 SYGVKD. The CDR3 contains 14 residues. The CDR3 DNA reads TGTGCCATCAGTGAGTCGACAGTCGGTTACGAGCAGTACTTC. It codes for CAISESTVGYEQYF.

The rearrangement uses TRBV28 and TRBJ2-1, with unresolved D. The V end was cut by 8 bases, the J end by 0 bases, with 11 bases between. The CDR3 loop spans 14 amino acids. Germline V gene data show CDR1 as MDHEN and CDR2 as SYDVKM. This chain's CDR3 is CASGSDSSYNEQFF. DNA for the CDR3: TGTGCCAGCGGCTCAGATAGCTCCTACAATGAGCAGTTCTTC.

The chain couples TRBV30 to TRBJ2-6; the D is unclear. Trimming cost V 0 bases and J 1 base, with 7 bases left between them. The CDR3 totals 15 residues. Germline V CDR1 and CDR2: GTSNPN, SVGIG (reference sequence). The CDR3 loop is CAWSVEISGANVLTF. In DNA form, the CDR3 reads TGTGCCTGGAGTGTGGAGATATCTGGGGCCAACGTCCTGACTTTC. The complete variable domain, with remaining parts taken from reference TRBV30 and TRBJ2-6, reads SQTIHQWPATLVQPVGSPLSLECTVEGTSNPNLYWYRQAAGRGLQLLFYSVGIGQISSEVPQNLSASRPQDRQFILSSKKLLLSDSGFYLCAWSVEISGANVLTFGAGSRLTVL.

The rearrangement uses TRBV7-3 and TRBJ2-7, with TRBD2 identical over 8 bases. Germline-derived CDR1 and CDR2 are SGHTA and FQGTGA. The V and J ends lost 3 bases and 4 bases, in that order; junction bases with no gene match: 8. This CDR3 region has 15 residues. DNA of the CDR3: TGTGCCAGCAGCTTGAATCACGGACTAGCATACGAGCAGTACTTC. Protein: CASSLNHGLAYEQYF.

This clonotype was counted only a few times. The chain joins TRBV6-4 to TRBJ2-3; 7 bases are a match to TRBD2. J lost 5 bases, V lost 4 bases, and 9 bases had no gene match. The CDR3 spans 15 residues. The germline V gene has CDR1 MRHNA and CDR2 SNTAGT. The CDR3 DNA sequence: TGTGCCAGCAGTGGAACTAAGCGGGGTGTAGATACGCAGTATTTT. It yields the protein CASSGTKRGVDTQYF.

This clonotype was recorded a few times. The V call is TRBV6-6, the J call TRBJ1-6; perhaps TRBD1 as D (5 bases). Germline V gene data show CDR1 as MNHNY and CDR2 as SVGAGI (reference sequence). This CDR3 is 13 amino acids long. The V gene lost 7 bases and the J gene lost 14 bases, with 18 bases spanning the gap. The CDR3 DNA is TGTGCCAGCACCTTCGAGGGGCGGTTTTCCCTCCACTTT. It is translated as CASTFEGRFSLHF.

CDR3 region: CASSQGQGRYGYTF. The CDR3 nucleotides read TGTGCCAGCAGCCAAGGACAGGGAAGGTATGGCTACACCTTC. This chain connects TRBV3-1 to TRBJ1-2, with TRBD1 identical over 7 bases. The V segment lost 1 base and the J segment 5 bases; nucleotides outside the gene matches: 4. Germline CDR1 and CDR2: LGHDT and YNNKEL (reference sequence). This CDR3 comprises 14 residues.